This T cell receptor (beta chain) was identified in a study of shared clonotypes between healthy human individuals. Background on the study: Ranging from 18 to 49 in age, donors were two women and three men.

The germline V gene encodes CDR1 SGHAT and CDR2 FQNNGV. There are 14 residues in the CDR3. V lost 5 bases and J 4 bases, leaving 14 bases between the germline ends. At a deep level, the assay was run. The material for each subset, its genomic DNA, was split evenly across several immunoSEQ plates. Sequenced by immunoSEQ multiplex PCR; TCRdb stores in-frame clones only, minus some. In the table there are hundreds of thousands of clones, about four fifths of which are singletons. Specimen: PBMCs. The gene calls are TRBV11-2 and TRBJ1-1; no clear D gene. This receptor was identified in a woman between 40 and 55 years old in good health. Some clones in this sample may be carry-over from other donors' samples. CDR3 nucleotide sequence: TGTGCCAGCAGCCCCGGATCCCCCGGCACTGAAGCTTTCTTT. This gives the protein CASSPGSPGTEAFF.